Listed here are 9 T cell receptor beta chains from one sample, sequenced in a study of T cells in women clearing cervical HPV infection. TCRdb's copy holds only in-frame clones and misses some; the assay was immunoSEQ multiplex PCR. The table lists about 22,000 clones. The material sequenced was blood buffy coat. Every receptor here comes from a woman between 18 and 70 years old with a cervical HPV16 infection that either progressed to CIN3+ or cleared (not recorded which).

Regarding this clone: Sequencing ends 3 residues short of the CDR3 end; the germline J gene provides the rest. The chain carries TRBV30 and TRBJ1-6; the match to TRBD1 covers 7 bases. The germline CDR1 and CDR2 sequences are GTSNPN and SVGIG (reference sequence). This CDR3 region has 16 residues. V gave up 8 bases and J gave up 0 bases; unmatched junction bases: 10. The sequenced part of the CDR3 DNA is TGTGCCATAGAGTGGGACAGCATCTCCTATAATTCACCC. It yields the protein CAIEWDSISYNSP. The complete CDR3 reads CAIEWDSISYNSPLHF.

Incomplete CDR3 DNA: TGCAGTCCGATCCCGGCAGGGTTCGATGGC. Translating gives CSPIPAGFDG. The entire CDR3 sequence reads CSPIPAGFDGYTF. The chain combines TRBV20-1 with TRBJ1-2, with D possibly being TRBD1 (5 bases). The CDR3 extends 3 residues past the end of the read, so its final part is completed from the germline J gene. Trimming removed 8 bases at V and 6 bases at J, with 19 bases between. The CDR3 runs to 13 residues. Germline CDR1 and CDR2: DFQATT and SNEGSKA (reference sequence).

With regard to this clone: Sequencing ends 3 residues short of the CDR3 end; the germline J gene provides the rest. The chain employs TRBV11-2 and TRBJ1-6; D perhaps matches TRBD1 (6 bases). CDR1 and CDR2 (germline): SGHAT, FQNNGV. The V and J ends lost 3 bases and 10 bases respectively, with 13 bases between them. The CDR3 consists of 14 residues. This chain's CDR3 is CASSFEGGYSPLHF. The part of the CDR3 DNA that was read is TGTGCCAGCAGCTTTGAGGGGGGGTACTCACCC.

This CDR3 reads CASSPAQGGYEQYF. The CDR3 DNA, read in part, is TGTGCCAGCTCACCAGCACAGGGAGGGTACGAG. V usage is TRBV18 and J usage is TRBJ2-7; D possibly corresponds to TRBD2 (7 bases). Read sequence stops 3 residues before the CDR3 end, and the germline J gene provides the missing end. The CDR3 covers 14 residues. Germline V gene lookup returns CDR1 KGHSH and CDR2 LQKENI. The germline V and J ends were trimmed by 2 bases and 4 bases, with 12 bases remaining between them.

In regard to this clone: The CDR3 end is not reached by the read, which stops 3 residues before it; the germline J gene fills it in. The V call is TRBV19, the J call TRBJ1-1, with D uncertain. Germline loops: CDR1 LNHDA, CDR2 SQIVND (reference sequence). The CDR3 spans 13 residues. V shed 2 bases and J shed 5 bases, with 9 bases lying between them. The CDR3 region is CASSIQRLTEAFF. The sequenced CDR3 bases are TGTGCCAGTAGTATACAACGGTTAACTGAA.

As regards this clone: The read halts 3 residues ahead of the CDR3 end, with the missing end drawn from the germline J gene. V is TRBV19 and J is TRBJ1-1, with a tentative D call TRBD1 (5 bases). The germline CDR1 and CDR2 sequences are LNHDA and SQIVND (reference sequence). Trimming removed 8 bases at V and 3 bases at J, with 10 bases between. The CDR3 loop spans 12 amino acids. The part of the CDR3 DNA that was read is TGTGCCAGTGTTAGGGGTCACACTGAA. Translating it yields CASVRGHTE. The entire CDR3 reads CASVRGHTEAFF.

Comments on this clone: The read terminates 3 residues ahead of where the CDR3 ends, so the germline J gene completes it. The chain joins TRBV30 to TRBJ2-7, with TRBD2 as a possible D gene (7 bases). V gave up 4 bases and J gave up 4 bases, with 14 bases separating them. Germline assignment: CDR1 GTSNPN and CDR2 SVGIG (reference sequence). CDR3 length: 13 residues. Incomplete CDR3 DNA: TGTGCCTGGAACGCCGGGGGGCGGTACGAG. This gives the protein CAWNAGGRYE. The whole CDR3 region reads CAWNAGGRYEQYF.

As for this clone: The read is 3 residues too short to cover the CDR3 end, so that end is filled in from the germline J gene. The chain carries TRBV6-2 or TRBV6-3 and TRBJ1-2; D is ambiguous. CDR1 and CDR2 from the germline V gene are MNHEY and SVGEGT. This CDR3 spans 13 amino acids. The part of the CDR3 DNA that was read is TGTGCCAGCAGTTCCGCGAGCGGCAATGAC. Protein: CASSSASGND. The entire CDR3 is CASSSASGNDYTF.

As to this clone: The CDR3 extends 3 residues past the end of the read, so its final part is completed from the germline J gene. The rearrangement links TRBV19 to TRBJ1-4; D gene uncertain. Germline V CDR1 and CDR2: LNHDA, SQIVND (reference sequence). CDR3 length equals 15 residues. V lost 6 bases and J 10 bases, leaving 21 bases between the germline ends. The CDR3 DNA, read in part, is TGTGCCAGTAGCCCCTCACGGGGAACCACCGGAAAA. Encoded protein: CASSPSRGTTGK. The full CDR3 protein is CASSPSRGTTGKLFF.